The 23 T cell receptor beta chains below were found in one sample sequenced in a study of T-cell memory formation after mild COVID-19. MiXCR, applied by TCRdb to the 5' RACE reads, yields one record per CDR3 protein. The sample shows 350,000 or so distinct CDR3 sequences, around 21% of them seen only once. The specimen sequenced was PBMCs or a T cell subset sorted from them (not recorded which). The receptors stem from an adult woman who had mild COVID-19 (a few samples of this study predate the infection). Cell type and time point are not known.

The chain links TRBV7-9 to TRBJ2-4, with D perhaps matching TRBD2 (5 bases). The germline V and J ends were trimmed by 4 bases and 5 bases, with 12 bases remaining between them. The CDR3 consists of 14 residues. The germline CDR1 and CDR2 sequences are SEHNR and FQNEAQ (reference sequence). CDR3 sequence: CASSSAEVENIQYF. The CDR3 DNA follows: TGTGCCAGCAGCTCCGCGGAGGTCGAAAACATTCAGTACTTC.

V and J are TRBV30 and TRBJ2-2, with a weak D call TRBD1 (5 bases). There are 16 residues in the CDR3. The germline CDR1 and CDR2 sequences are GTSNPN and SVGIG (reference sequence). Trimming left V 5 bases short and J 5 bases short, with 21 bases between. In DNA, the CDR3 is TGTGCCTGGGGGTCTCTGCAGGGTTCAGGGACCGGGGAGCTGTTTTTT. This translates into CAWGSLQGSGTGELFF.

This clonotype was detected a few times. It may be a read error: a sequence one base away is much more abundant. The rearrangement uses TRBV7-2 and TRBJ2-5; TRBD2 agrees at 9 bases. Germline lookup yields CDR1 SGHTA and CDR2 FQGNSA. This CDR3 region has 15 residues. CDR3 bases: TGTGCCAGCAGCCGAAGCGGGGGGACCGGGGAGACCCTGTACTTC. This translates into CASSRSGGTGETLYF. Looking up the rest from reference TRBV7-2 and TRBJ2-5 gives the full variable domain: GAGVSQSPSNKVTEKGKDVELRCDPISGHTALYWYRQSLGQGLEFLIYFQGNSAPDKSGLPSDRFSAERTGGSVSTLTIQRTQQEDSAVYLCASSRSGGTGETLYFGPGTRLLVL.

The gene calls are TRBV6-6 and TRBJ2-5; no definite D call. This CDR3 region has 15 residues. Per the germline V gene, CDR1 is MNHNY and CDR2 is SVGAGI (reference sequence). Trimming removed 7 bases from V and 5 bases from J, with 20 bases in between. This CDR3 is CASIRAGLHGETQYF. CDR3 DNA sequence: TGTGCCAGCATTCGTGCAGGCCTCCACGGGGAGACCCAGTACTTC.

This clonotype came up a few times. CDR3 loop: CASKIDRARSGELFF. The CDR3 nucleotides read TGTGCCAGCAAAATAGACAGGGCTAGGTCCGGGGAGCTGTTTTTT. The V call is TRBV12-3 or TRBV12-4, the J call TRBJ2-2, with TRBD1 identical over 7 bases. The CDR3 sequence is 15 residues long. Losses at the gene ends were 7 bases for V and 6 bases for J; bases not matched to a gene: 11.

This clonotype was detected only once. The rearrangement joins TRBV19 to TRBJ1-1, with no clear D. CDR3 length: 14 amino acids. Trimming left V 3 bases short and J 5 bases short, with 13 bases between. The germline gives CDR1 LNHDA, CDR2 SQIVND (reference sequence). The CDR3 here is CASSIIGLGTEAFF. CDR3 nucleotide sequence: TGTGCCAGTAGTATCATAGGGTTGGGGACTGAAGCTTTCTTT.

This clonotype appeared many times. This sequence joins TRBV5-5 and TRBJ2-4, with TRBD1 matching over 8 bases. Per the germline V gene, CDR1 is SGHKS and CDR2 is YYEKEE (reference sequence). Trimming removed 4 bases from V and 0 bases from J; junction bases left unmatched: 6. The CDR3 length is 16 residues. The CDR3 nucleotides are TGTGCCAGCAGCCCTTGGACAGGGAGAGCCAAAAACATTCAGTACTTC. It is translated as CASSPWTGRAKNIQYF. Together with reference TRBV5-5 and TRBJ2-4, the CDR3 gives the full variable domain: DAGVTQSPTHLIKTRGQQVTLRCSPISGHKSVSWYQQVLGQGPQFIFQYYEKEERGRGNFPDRFSARQFPNYSSELNVNALLLGDSALYLCASSPWTGRAKNIQYFGAGTRLSVL.

The V and J genes are TRBV5-1 and TRBJ2-1, with 9 nucleotides matching TRBD1. V lost 4 bases, J lost 6 bases, and 11 bases stayed unmatched. The germline CDR1 and CDR2 sequences are SGHRS and YFSETQ. This CDR3 is 16 amino acids long. CDR3 sequence (DNA): TGCGCCAGCAGCAGCCACAGGGGGCTACAGTCCAATGAGCAGTTCTTC. This translates into CASSSHRGLQSNEQFF.

This clonotype was observed a handful of times. V is TRBV5-6 and J is TRBJ1-1; D is unclear. V was shortened by 2 bases and J by 4 bases, with 9 bases between the two germline ends. CDR3 length equals 13 residues. Germline values: CDR1 SGHDT, CDR2 YYEEEE. CDR3 DNA: TGTGCCAGCAGCTTCCAAGAGTCCACTGAAGCTTTCTTT. Its translation is CASSFQESTEAFF.

The CDR3 loop is CASSPLRDYSYEQYF. The CDR3 nucleotides are TGTGCCAGCAGTCCACTCCGGGATTACTCCTACGAGCAGTACTTC. The rearrangement links TRBV6-2 or TRBV6-3 to TRBJ2-7, with D perhaps matching TRBD2 (5 bases). V lost 5 bases, J lost 0 bases, and 14 bases lay in between. Per germline, CDR1 MNHEY and CDR2 SVGEGT. The CDR3 has 15 residues.

In this sample, this clonotype turned up many times. The genes are TRBV4-3 and TRBJ2-5, with D perhaps matching TRBD2 (5 bases). The CDR3 extends over 16 amino acids. Germline V gene lookup returns CDR1 LGHNA and CDR2 YSLEER. V dropped 0 bases and J dropped 6 bases, with 17 bases sitting between them. The CDR3 nucleotides are TGCGCCAGCAGCCAAGAGAGACTAATAATGGGAAAGACCCAGTACTTC. This encodes CASSQERLIMGKTQYF.

V and J are TRBV6-5 and TRBJ2-5; possibly TRBD1 for D (5 bases). The CDR3 length is 14 residues. Trimming removed 8 bases at V and 1 base at J, with 14 bases between. Germline V gene sequence: CDR1 MNHEY, CDR2 SVGAGI. The CDR3 loop reads CASGKRQFQETQYF. The CDR3 DNA follows: TGTGCCAGCGGAAAAAGACAGTTCCAAGAGACCCAGTACTTC.

The chain has TRBV5-5 and TRBJ2-7; 7 bases align to TRBD1. J was trimmed by 0 bases and V by 5 bases; bases with no gene match: 8. This CDR3 region has 15 residues. The V gene's germline CDR1 is SGHKS and CDR2 YYEKEE (reference sequence). CDR3 region: CASRKTGSGSYEQYF. In DNA, the CDR3 is TGTGCCAGCAGAAAGACAGGGTCGGGCTCCTACGAGCAGTACTTC.

This clonotype occurred a few times. The V gene is TRBV5-1, the J gene TRBJ2-7; 8 bases match TRBD1. The CDR3 totals 17 residues. V shed 0 bases and J 3 bases; nucleotides not matched to a gene: 11. From germline, CDR1 is SGHRS and CDR2 YFSETQ. In DNA form, the CDR3 reads TGCGCCAGCAGCTTGGGACCCCAGACAGGGGATATCTACGAGCAGTACTTC. It translates to CASSLGPQTGDIYEQYF. The complete variable domain, with remaining parts taken from reference TRBV5-1 and TRBJ2-7, reads KAGVTQTPRYLIKTRGQQVTLSCSPISGHRSVSWYQQTPGQGLQFLFEYFSETQRNKGNFPGRFSGRQFSNSRSEMNVSTLELGDSALYLCASSLGPQTGDIYEQYFGPGTRLTVT.

The chain couples TRBV7-9 to TRBJ2-7; TRBD1 or TRBD2 may be the D gene (5 bases each). This CDR3 spans 16 amino acids. Germline CDR1 reads SEHNR; CDR2 reads FQNEAQ (reference sequence). The V end was cut by 5 bases, the J end by 0 bases, with 17 bases between. This CDR3 is CASSATGTPSSYEQYF. The CDR3 region has the DNA TGTGCCAGCAGCGCCACCGGGACCCCGAGCTCCTACGAGCAGTACTTC.

A few counts support this clonotype. V is TRBV2 and J is TRBJ1-4, with TRBD1 identical over 8 bases. Germline-derived CDR1 and CDR2 are SNHLY and FYNNEI. Trimming removed 3 bases from V and 7 bases from J; junction bases left unmatched: 7. The CDR3 loop spans 15 amino acids. In nucleotides, the CDR3 is TGTGCCAGCAGTGACAGGGGGCTAATTGGTGAAAAACTGTTTTTT. It yields the protein CASSDRGLIGEKLFF.

This chain uses TRBV7-9 with TRBJ2-7, with 7 bases aligning to TRBD2. J was trimmed by 7 bases and V by 5 bases; bases with no gene match: 11. Germline V gene sequence: CDR1 SEHNR, CDR2 FQNEAQ (reference sequence). This CDR3 is built from 14 residues. CDR3 sequence (DNA): TGTGCCAGCAGCCCTTGGGGGGGAGGGCGTGAGCAGTACTTC. Amino acids: CASSPWGGGREQYF.

The CDR3 region is CASSRDGGYSNQPQHF. The CDR3 nucleotides read TGCGCCAGCAGCCGGGACGGCGGATATAGCAATCAGCCCCAGCATTTT. The chain uses TRBV5-1 and TRBJ1-5; D may be TRBD1 (5 bases). Between the trimmed V and J ends, which lost 4 bases and 0 bases, there was a span of 14 bases. Germline V gene lookup returns CDR1 SGHRS and CDR2 YFSETQ. The CDR3 loop spans 16 amino acids.

V and J are TRBV9 and TRBJ2-5; 9 nucleotides agree with TRBD2. Germline values: CDR1 SGDLS, CDR2 YYNGEE. The CDR3 covers 13 residues. The trim removed 1 base at V and 5 bases at J, leaving 0 bases unmatched. CDR3 in amino acids: CASSVSGRETQYF. In DNA form, the CDR3 reads TGTGCCAGCAGCGTAAGCGGGAGGGAGACCCAGTACTTC.

This clonotype occurred a few times. The chain joins TRBV7-9 to TRBJ2-1; possibly TRBD1 for D (5 bases). Germline assignment: CDR1 SEHNR and CDR2 FQNEAQ (reference sequence). V was cut by 6 bases and J by 9 bases, with 12 bases left in between. This CDR3 contains 12 residues. The DNA of the CDR3 is TGTGCCAGCAGGTTGGGGCGAGGTGAGCAGTTCTTC. Translating gives CASRLGRGEQFF.

This clonotype was seen a handful of times. The chain couples TRBV7-9 to TRBJ2-5; D tentatively fits TRBD1 or TRBD2 (6 bases each). The CDR3 totals 13 residues. Trimming shortened V by 8 bases and J by 3 bases, and 13 bases separated the two germline ends. CDR1 is SEHNR, CDR2 FQNEAQ, per germline (reference sequence). The CDR3 sequence is CASHPGEEETQYF. DNA of the CDR3: TGTGCCAGCCACCCAGGGGAGGAAGAGACCCAGTACTTC. The full variable domain, with the rest looked up from reference TRBV7-9 and TRBJ2-5, is DTGVSQNPRHKITKRGQNVTFRCDPISEHNRLYWYRQTLGQGPEFLTYFQNEAQLEKSRLLSDRFSAERPKGSFSTLEIQRTEQGDSAMYLCASHPGEEETQYFGPGTRLLVL.

The table lists this clonotype with a few counts. V usage is TRBV7-8 and J usage is TRBJ2-7; D remains ambiguous. This CDR3 has 14 amino acids. Per the germline V gene, CDR1 is SGHVS and CDR2 is FQNEAQ. Trimming took off 0 bases at V and 3 bases at J, with 9 bases between the two ends. The CDR3 nucleotides are TGTGCCAGCAGCTTAGCGGCCAGCCACTACGAGCAGTACTTC. Encoded protein: CASSLAASHYEQYF.

This clonotype was observed at least ten times. The chain joins TRBV2 to TRBJ1-2, with 9 bases lining up with TRBD1. The CDR3 totals 14 residues. Germline V CDR1 and CDR2: SNHLY, FYNNEI. V lost 8 bases and J lost 8; bases outside the gene matches: 12. CDR3 amino acids: CASSQPEGTGGYTF. CDR3 in DNA: TGTGCCAGCTCACAACCGGAGGGGACAGGGGGCTACACCTTC.